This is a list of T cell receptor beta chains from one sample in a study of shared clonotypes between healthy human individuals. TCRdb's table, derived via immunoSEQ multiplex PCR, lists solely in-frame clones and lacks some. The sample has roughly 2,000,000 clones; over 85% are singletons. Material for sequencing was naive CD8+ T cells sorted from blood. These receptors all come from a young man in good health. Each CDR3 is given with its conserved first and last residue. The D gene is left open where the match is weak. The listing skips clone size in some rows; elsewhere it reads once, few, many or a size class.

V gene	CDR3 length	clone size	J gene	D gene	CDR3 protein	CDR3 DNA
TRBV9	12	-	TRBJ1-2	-	CASSDGGDGYTF	TGTGCCAGCAGCGACGGGGGCGATGGCTACACCTTC
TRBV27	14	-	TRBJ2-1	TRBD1	CASSLTGVNNEQFF	TGTGCCAGCTCCCTGACAGGGGTGAACAATGAGCAGTTCTTC
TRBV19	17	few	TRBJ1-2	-	CATLEDGEADAVTGYTF	TGTGCTACGCTGGAAGATGGGGAAGCGGATGCCGTGACTGGCTACACCTTC
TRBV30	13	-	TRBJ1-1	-	CAWSADRNTEAFF	TGTGCCTGGAGCGCGGACAGGAACACTGAAGCTTTCTTT
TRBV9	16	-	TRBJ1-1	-	CASSVESGTGAAEAFF	TGTGCCAGCAGCGTAGAATCAGGGACGGGGGCGGCTGAAGCTTTCTTT
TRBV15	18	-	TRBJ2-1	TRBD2	CATSGMGRGAQDYNEQFF	TGTGCCACCAGCGGGATGGGGCGGGGGGCACAAGATTACAATGAGCAGTTCTTC
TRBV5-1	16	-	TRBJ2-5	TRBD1	CASSVVGQVLKETQYF	TGCGCCAGCAGCGTGGTGGGACAGGTATTGAAAGAGACCCAGTACTTC
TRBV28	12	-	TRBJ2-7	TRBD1	CASSFQGDEQYF	TGTGCCAGCAGCTTTCAGGGGGACGAGCAGTACTTC
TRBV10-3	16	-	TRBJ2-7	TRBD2	CAISPAGLAASYEQYF	TGTGCCATCAGCCCAGCGGGACTAGCGGCTTCCTACGAGCAGTACTTC
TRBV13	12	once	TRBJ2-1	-	CASSSARGEQFF	TGTGCCAGCAGCTCCGCTCGGGGTGAGCAGTTCTTC
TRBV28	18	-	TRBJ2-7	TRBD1	CASSLITGTGGVAYEQYF	TGTGCCAGCAGCCTCATCACCGGGACAGGGGGCGTAGCCTACGAGCAGTACTTC
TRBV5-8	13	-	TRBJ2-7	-	CASYLGGTHEQYF	TGTGCCAGCTACTTAGGGGGAACCCACGAGCAGTACTTC
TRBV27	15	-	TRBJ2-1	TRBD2	CASSLGLAGGIEQFF	TGTGCCAGCAGTCTGGGACTAGCGGGAGGGATTGAGCAGTTCTTC
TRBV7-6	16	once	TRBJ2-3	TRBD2	CASSLGLAGVTDTQYF	TGTGCCAGCAGCTTAGGGCTAGCGGGGGTCACAGATACGCAGTATTTT
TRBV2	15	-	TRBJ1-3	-	CASSYGTFSGNTIYF	TGTGCCAGCAGCTACGGGACATTCTCTGGAAACACCATATATTTT
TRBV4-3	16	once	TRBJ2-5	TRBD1	CASSQDGLAGGETQYF	TGCGCCAGCAGCCAAGATGGGCTGGCAGGGGGAGAGACCCAGTACTTC
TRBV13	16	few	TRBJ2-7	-	CASSLAAGSVGHEQYF	TGTGCCAGCAGCTTAGCTGCAGGGAGCGTTGGACACGAGCAGTACTTC
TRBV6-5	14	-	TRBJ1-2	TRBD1	CASSYDRESYGYTF	TGTGCCAGCAGCTATGACAGGGAAAGTTATGGCTACACCTTC
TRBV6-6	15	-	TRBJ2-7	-	CASSYSAGESYEQYF	TGTGCCAGCAGTTACTCGGCAGGGGAATCCTACGAGCAGTACTTC
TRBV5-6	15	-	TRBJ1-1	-	CASSSGRGLNTEAFF	TGTGCCAGCAGCAGTGGCCGGGGATTAAACACTGAAGCTTTCTTT
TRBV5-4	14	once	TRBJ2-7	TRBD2	CASSFQAGGSEQYF	TGTGCCAGCAGCTTTCAAGCGGGAGGTTCCGAGCAGTACTTC
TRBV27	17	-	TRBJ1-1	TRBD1	CASSSRTGILMNTEAFF	TGTGCCAGCAGTTCCCGGACAGGGATTCTTATGAACACTGAAGCTTTCTTT
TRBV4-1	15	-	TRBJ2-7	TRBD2	CASSHELADSYEQYF	TGCGCCAGCAGCCATGAGCTAGCGGACTCCTACGAGCAGTACTTC
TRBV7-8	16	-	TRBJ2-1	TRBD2	CASSLIGLAGVDEQFF	TGTGCCAGCAGCTTAATCGGGCTAGCGGGAGTGGATGAGCAGTTCTTC
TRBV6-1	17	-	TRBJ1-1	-	CASSEFKGTGMNTEAFF	TGTGCCAGCAGTGAATTTAAGGGGACGGGGATGAACACTGAAGCTTTCTTT
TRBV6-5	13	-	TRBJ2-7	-	CASSYSLTDEQYF	TGTGCCAGCAGTTACTCTTTGACGGACGAGCAGTACTTC
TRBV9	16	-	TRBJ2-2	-	CASSVGWGHNTGELFF	TGTGCCAGCAGCGTAGGATGGGGACATAACACCGGGGAGCTGTTTTTT
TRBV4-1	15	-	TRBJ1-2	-	CASSQKIGGNYGYTF	TGCGCCAGCAGCCAGAAAATCGGGGGGAACTATGGCTACACCTTC
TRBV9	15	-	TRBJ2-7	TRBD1	CASSVGVTGGYEQYF	TGTGCCAGCAGCGTCGGAGTGACAGGGGGCTACGAGCAGTACTTC
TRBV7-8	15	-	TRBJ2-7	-	CASSSSRGISYEQYF	TGTGCCAGCAGCTCCTCGAGGGGGATCTCCTACGAGCAGTACTTC
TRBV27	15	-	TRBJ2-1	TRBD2	CASSLLAGVPNEQFF	TGTGCCAGCAGTTTACTAGCGGGTGTACCCAATGAGCAGTTCTTC
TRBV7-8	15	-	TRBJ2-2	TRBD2	CASSPPREGTGELFF	TGTGCCAGCAGCCCTCCCCGGGAGGGCACCGGGGAGCTGTTTTTT
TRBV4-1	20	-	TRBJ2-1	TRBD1	CASSQDPNGDSTTPWNEQFF	TGCGCCAGCAGCCAAGATCCGAATGGGGACAGCACCACCCCCTGGAATGAGCAGTTCTTC
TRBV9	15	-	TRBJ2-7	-	CASSVGGGNSYEQYF	TGTGCCAGCAGCGTAGGTGGGGGTAACTCCTACGAGCAGTACTTC
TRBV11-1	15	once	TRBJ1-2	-	CASSRSSETNYGYTF	TGTGCCAGCAGCCGATCGTCTGAGACAAACTATGGCTACACCTTC
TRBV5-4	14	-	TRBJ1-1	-	CASSFWGANTEAFF	TGTGCCAGCAGCTTTTGGGGCGCGAACACTGAAGCTTTCTTT
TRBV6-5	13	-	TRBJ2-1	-	CASTSGAVDEQFF	TGTGCCAGCACTTCAGGGGCTGTCGATGAGCAGTTCTTC
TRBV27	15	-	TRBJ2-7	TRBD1	CASSLSGTGSYEQYF	TGTGCCAGCAGTTTATCGGGGACAGGCTCCTACGAGCAGTACTTC
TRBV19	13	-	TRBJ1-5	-	CASSIDSEEPQHF	TGTGCCAGTAGTATAGACTCGGAGGAGCCCCAGCATTTT
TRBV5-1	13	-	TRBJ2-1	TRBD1	CASSPWTGQGQFF	TGCGCCAGCAGCCCCTGGACAGGCCAGGGGCAGTTCTTC
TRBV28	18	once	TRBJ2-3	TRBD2	CASSYTSGGLYSTDTQYF	TGTGCCAGCAGTTACACTAGCGGGGGGCTCTATAGCACAGATACGCAGTATTTT
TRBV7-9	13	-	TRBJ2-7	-	CASSQSSSYEQYF	TGTGCCAGCAGCCAATCTAGCTCCTACGAGCAGTACTTC